This T cell receptor beta chain was identified in a study of Ad26.COV2.S vaccination and SARS-CoV-2 variants listed by TCRdb under 2021. Background on the whole study: Donors in the vaccine arm were drawn from COV1001, a multicentre, randomized, double-blind, placebo-controlled phase I-IIa trial testing Ad26.COV2.S in healthy adults. A total of approximately 32 samples were included in the TCR-sequenced set, comprising roughly 19 Ad26.COV2.S vaccine recipients, 5 placebo recipients and 8 SARS-CoV-2 convalescent individuals. Trial participants were randomized into five groups of five: low-dose or high-dose Ad26.COV2.S given once or twice, or placebo on both occasions. Throughout the experiments and outcome assessment, investigators stayed blinded to trial group allocation. Sequencing of the TCRbeta repertoire served to evaluate the specificity and breadth of SARS-CoV-2-reactive T cell receptors following Ad26.COV2.S vaccination. Ad26.COV2.S was administered intramuscularly at 5 x 10^10 or 1 x 10^11 viral particles, either as a single shot or as two shots given 56 days apart. Paper-wide results and their limitations: The authors noted that the TCR breadth and depth analyses may have underestimated total T cell responses. Comparing responses between vaccine doses or regimens was not something the study was powered to do. Vaccine and placebo recipients had similar non-spike TCR breadth, a finding consistent with the vaccine containing only spike. Substantial breadth of spike-specific CD8+ and CD4+ T cell responses was reported after vaccination. Compared with placebo recipients, Ad26.COV2.S recipients showed higher spike-specific TCR breadth (P = 0.0014).

Comments on this clone: No cognate antigen has been identified for it. Qualities for individual bases were not recorded, and no much larger clone is one base off.

Its CDR3 holds 16 amino acids, cysteine through phenylalanine. Here the CDR3 DNA is all that survives: 48 bases in frame from base 1. TCRbeta CDR3 regions were sequenced with the immunoSEQ Assay. After extraction, genomic DNA underwent amplification by bias-controlled multiplex PCR, followed by high-throughput sequencing. The source study handled its data this way. To quantify the absolute abundance of every unique TCRbeta CDR3 region, sequences were collapsed and filtered. T cell fraction was estimated by normalization of TCRbeta template counts to usable DNA, with usable DNA being measured through amplification of reference genes present in all nucleated cells. Repertoire TCRs were annotated as SARS-CoV-2-specific by exact matching of V gene, CDR3 amino acid sequence and J gene to a known reactive TCR set. The reference SARS-CoV-2 TCR set was obtained from MIRA and was filtered for enrichment in COVID-19-positive ImmuneCODE repertoires, whereby public or cross-reactive TCRs were removed. Using the MIRA antigens, annotated TCRs were further analysed by specific ORF or by position within an ORF. Depth was the summed frequency of annotated unique rearrangements, while breadth was defined as annotated unique rearrangements over total unique productive rearrangements. Group comparisons of TCR breadth used two-sided Wilcoxon rank-sum tests. The source is immuneACCESS, and TCRdb retained only in-frame sequences with V and J called. Part of the clones is not carried over; for the studies checked, unresolved V genes explain less than half of this, and the remainder is unexplained. Clone size and V and J calls were adopted from that table, with D and trimming inferred from the DNA. In this sample the table shows 350,000 to 400,000 clones, approximately 86% of which occur a single time. The ten largest clones add up to under 4% of the sample.

The treatment or condition label for this specimen denotes: around 19 received Ad26.COV2.S at low or high dose, single or two shots; roughly five received placebo; per-sample allocation not given. For vaccine and placebo recipients, repertoires were sequenced using samples collected on day 63 after the first injection. Cohort 1b enrolled some 25 adults aged 18-55 years at a single site in Boston, USA, between 29 July and 7 August 2020. As a vaccine, Ad26.COV2.S was a replication-incompetent adenovirus type 26 vector that expressed a prefusion-stabilized SARS-CoV-2 spike protein derived from the original Wuhan strain.

The rearranged segments are TRBV21-1 and TRBJ2-3; TRBD1, the D gene given by the table, was not confirmed from the DNA. TRBV21-1 is a pseudogene segment. The specimen was peripheral blood, collected in a trial of Ad26.COV2.S vaccine versus placebo. The TCR was taken from a person aged 18-60 years who received the Ad26.COV2.S COVID-19 vaccine or a placebo. The CDR3 in this case is CASSKGRTGRADTQYF. The DNA sequence follows: TGTGCCAGCAGCAAAGGTCGGACAGGGCGCGCAGATACGCAGTATTTT.